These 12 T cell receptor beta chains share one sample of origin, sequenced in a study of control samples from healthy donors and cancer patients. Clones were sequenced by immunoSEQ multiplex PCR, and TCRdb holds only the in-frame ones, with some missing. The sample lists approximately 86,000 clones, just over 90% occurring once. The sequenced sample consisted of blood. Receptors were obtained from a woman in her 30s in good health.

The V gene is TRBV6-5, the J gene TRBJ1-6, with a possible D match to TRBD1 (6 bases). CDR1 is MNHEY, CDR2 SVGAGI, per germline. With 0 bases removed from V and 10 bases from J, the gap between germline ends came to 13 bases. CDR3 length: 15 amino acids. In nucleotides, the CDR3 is TGTGCCAGCAGTTACTCCACAGGGACGAGATCACCCCTCCACTTT. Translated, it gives CASSYSTGTRSPLHF.

The CDR3 is CASSGSGGQGNTIYF. CDR3 nucleotides: TGTGCCAGCAGCGGAAGCGGGGGGCAAGGAAACACCATATATTTT. The chain is built from TRBV9 and TRBJ1-3; tentatively, D is TRBD1 (6 bases). Germline lookup yields CDR1 SGDLS and CDR2 YYNGEE. Trimming cost V 3 bases and J 4 bases, with 14 bases left between them. There are 15 residues in the CDR3.

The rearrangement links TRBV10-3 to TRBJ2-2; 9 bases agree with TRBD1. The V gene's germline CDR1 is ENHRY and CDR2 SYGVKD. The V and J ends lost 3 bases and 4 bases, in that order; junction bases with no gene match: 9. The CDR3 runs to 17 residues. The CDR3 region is CAISDYGTGSVTGELFF. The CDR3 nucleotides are TGTGCCATCAGTGACTACGGGACAGGGAGTGTCACCGGGGAGCTGTTTTTT.

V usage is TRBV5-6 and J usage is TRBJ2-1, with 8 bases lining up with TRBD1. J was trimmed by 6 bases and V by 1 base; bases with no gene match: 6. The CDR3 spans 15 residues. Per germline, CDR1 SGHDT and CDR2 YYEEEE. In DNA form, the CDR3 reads TGTGCCAGCAGCTTGACGACAGGGGTGGGCAATGAGCAGTTCTTC. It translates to CASSLTTGVGNEQFF.

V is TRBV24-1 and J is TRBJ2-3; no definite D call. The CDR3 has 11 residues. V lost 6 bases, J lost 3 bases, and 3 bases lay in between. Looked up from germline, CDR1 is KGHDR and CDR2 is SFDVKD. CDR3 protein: CATSQTDTQYF. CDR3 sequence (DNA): TGTGCCACCAGTCAGACAGATACGCAGTATTTT.

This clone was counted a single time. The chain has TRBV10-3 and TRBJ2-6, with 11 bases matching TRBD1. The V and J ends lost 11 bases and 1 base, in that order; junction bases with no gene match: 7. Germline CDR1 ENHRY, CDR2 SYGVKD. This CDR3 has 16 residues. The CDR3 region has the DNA TGTGCCTCCCGGGACAGGGGGGGATCTGGGGCCAACGTCCTGACTTTC. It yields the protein CASRDRGGSGANVLTF.

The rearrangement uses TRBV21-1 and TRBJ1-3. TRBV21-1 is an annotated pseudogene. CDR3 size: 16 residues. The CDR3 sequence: CASSKVRDLSGNTIYF. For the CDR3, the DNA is TGTGCCAGCAGCAAAGTTAGGGACCTCTCTGGAAACACCATATATTTT.

The CDR3 coding sequence is TGTGCCAGCAGCCGACTAGCTACTGGGGCCAACGTCCTGACTTTC. Protein product: CASSRLATGANVLTF. The gene calls are TRBV7-8 and TRBJ2-6, with 7 nucleotides matching TRBD2. The CDR3 has 15 amino acids. Germline trimming cut 5 bases from V and 2 bases from J; bases unmatched to any gene: 3. CDR1 is SGHVS and CDR2 is FQNEAQ in the germline V gene. Full variable domain (missing parts from reference TRBV7-8 and TRBJ2-6): GAGVSQSPRYKVAKRGQDVALRCDPISGHVSLFWYQQALGQGPEFLTYFQNEAQLDKSGLPSDRFFAERPEGSVSTLKIQRTQQEDSAVYLCASSRLATGANVLTFGAGSRLTVL.

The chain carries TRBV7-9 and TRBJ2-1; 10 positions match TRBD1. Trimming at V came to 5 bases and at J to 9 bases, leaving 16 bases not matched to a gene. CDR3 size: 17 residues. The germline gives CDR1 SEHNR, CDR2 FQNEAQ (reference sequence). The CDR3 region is CASSPGQGVFQESEQFF. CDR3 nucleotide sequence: TGTGCCAGCAGCCCCGGACAGGGGGTCTTTCAGGAAAGTGAGCAGTTCTTC.

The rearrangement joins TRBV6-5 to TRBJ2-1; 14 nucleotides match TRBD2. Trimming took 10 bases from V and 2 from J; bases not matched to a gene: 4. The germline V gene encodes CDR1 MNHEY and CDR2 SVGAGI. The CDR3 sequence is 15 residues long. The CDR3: CAIQGLAGAYNEQFF. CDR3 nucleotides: TGTGCCATACAGGGACTAGCGGGGGCCTACAATGAGCAGTTCTTC.

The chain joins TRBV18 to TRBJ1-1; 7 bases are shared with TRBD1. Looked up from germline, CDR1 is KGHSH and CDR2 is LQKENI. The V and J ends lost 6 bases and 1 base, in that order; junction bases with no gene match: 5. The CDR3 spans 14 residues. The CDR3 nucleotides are TGTGCCAGCTCCCCGGGACAGCCGAACACTGAAGCTTTCTTT. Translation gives CASSPGQPNTEAFF.

The CDR3 coding sequence is TGTGCCAGCTCACCAGACTCCGGGGAGCTGTTTTTT. Translating gives CASSPDSGELFF. The rearrangement links TRBV18 to TRBJ2-2; D call uncertain. Germline-derived CDR1 and CDR2 are KGHSH and LQKENI. This CDR3 has 12 amino acids. Deletions cut 2 bases from V and 6 bases from J, with 4 bases between.